This T cell receptor beta chain emerged from a study of blood T cell repertoires in COVID-19. Turning to the study itself: Specimens from acute and convalescent COVID-19 originated in the United States, Italy and Spain. T cells, B-cell-depleted T cells, or PBMCs supplied cDNA or gDNA.

Original handling: Reference gene primers were amplified, and this amplification served to estimate nucleated cell counts. TCRdb's table, derived via immunoSEQ multiplex PCR, lists solely in-frame clones and lacks some. That table is the source of V, J and clone size, and D and trimming were worked out from the DNA. The repertoire holds 35,000 to 45,000 clones, around 89% seen once, with about 6.1% in the top ten. This clone has just a few counts. The sample comprised peripheral blood. The origin of this receptor is a human donor in a cohort sampled during active COVID-19.

The CDR3 region has the DNA TGTGCCAGCAGTAGACAGGTTAATCAGCCCCAGCATTTT. Its protein is CASSRQVNQPQHF. The rearrangement links TRBV6-5 to TRBJ1-5; tentatively, D is TRBD1 (6 bases). The V end was cut by 5 bases, the J end by 4 bases, with 9 bases between. This CDR3 has 13 amino acids. In germline, CDR1 is MNHEY, CDR2 SVGAGI.